The next 30 T cell receptor beta chains were all read from a single sample in a study of CD8 T cells in ankylosing spondylitis. Their recognized antigens are unknown. The study's findings and limits: Ankylosing spondylitis blood appeared to be characterized by a TCR beta motif of 8 or 9 highly homologous variants.

TCRdb reanalysed the 5' RACE reads using MiXCR and keeps one entry per CDR3 protein. Found here are approximately 520,000 distinct CDR3 sequences, roughly 5% of them singletons; the top ten hold around 3.5%. The sample comprised blood, either unsorted or a sorted T cell fraction (not recorded which). The origin of the receptors is a male donor with ankylosing spondylitis.

Remarks on this clonotype: A much larger clone sits a single nucleotide away, making a read error possible. The rearrangement links TRBV20-1 to TRBJ2-1; D remains unclear. In germline, CDR1 is DFQATT, CDR2 SNEGSKA (reference sequence). V was pared by 6 bases and J by 11 bases, with 14 bases between. This CDR3 region has 11 residues. The CDR3 spells CSAPVRNKQFF. CDR3 coding DNA: TGCAGTGCCCCCGTCCGAAATAAGCAGTTCTTC.

Many counts were recorded for this clonotype. The chain couples TRBV20-1 to TRBJ2-3, with 11 bases that match TRBD2. V shed 5 bases, J shed 3 bases, and the junction held 10 bases outside the gene matches. The CDR3 consists of 16 residues. Per the germline V gene, CDR1 is DFQATT and CDR2 is SNEGSKA (reference sequence). The CDR3 region is CSAEIIAGGPTDTQYF. As DNA, the CDR3 is TGCAGTGCTGAAATTATAGCGGGAGGGCCAACAGATACGCAGTATTTT.

About this clonotype itself: A much more abundant neighbour one base away suggests this may be a read error. This CDR3 fails to terminate in the conserved phenylalanine or tryptophan, so it likely reflects a read error. V usage is TRBV20-1 and J usage is TRBJ2-1, with 7 bases fitting TRBD2. There are 12 residues in the CDR3. Losses at the gene ends were 3 bases for V and 10 bases for J; bases not matched to a gene: 6. Germline V gene sequence: CDR1 DFQATT, CDR2 SNEGSKA (reference sequence). CDR3 residues: CSASLAGIEQFI. The DNA of the CDR3 is TGCAGTGCTAGTTTAGCGGGTATAGAGCAGTTCATC.

This clonotype came up many times. The V gene is TRBV29-1, the J gene TRBJ2-5; D uncertain. The V and J ends lost 2 bases and 3 bases respectively, with 7 bases between them. This CDR3 is 12 amino acids long. The germline gives CDR1 SQVTM, CDR2 ANQGSEA. The CDR3 nucleotides read TGCAGCGTTGAACCAGAAGAAGAGACCCAGTACTTC. Translating it yields CSVEPEEETQYF.

This clonotype was counted between two and nine times. V is TRBV27 and J is TRBJ2-2, with 7 bases identical to TRBD2. This CDR3 region has 15 residues. Germline V lookup: CDR1 MNHEY, CDR2 SMNVEV (reference sequence). V dropped 6 bases and J dropped 2; count of bases not matched to a gene: 6. The CDR3 reads CASSRGLDNTGELFF. The CDR3 coding sequence is TGTGCCAGCAGCCGCGGACTAGACAACACCGGGGAGCTGTTTTTT.

This clonotype was detected ten times or more. V is TRBV5-4 and J is TRBJ1-3, with D uncertain. The V end lost 5 bases, the J end lost 0 bases, and 12 bases lay between the germline ends. The CDR3 runs to 15 residues. CDR1 is SGHNT, CDR2 YYREEE, per germline (reference sequence). Here the CDR3 reads CASRVGPHSGNTIYF. The CDR3 DNA sequence: TGTGCCAGCAGGGTTGGCCCACACTCTGGAAACACCATATATTTT.

The genes are TRBV9 and TRBJ2-3; TRBD2 aligns across 13 bases. Germline-derived CDR1 and CDR2 are SGDLS and YYNGEE. The CDR3 sequence is 19 residues long. Trimming took 4 bases from V and 3 from J; bases not matched to a gene: 14. The CDR3 DNA reads as TGTGCCAGCAGCTCCGGGACTAGCGGGGTGAGAACTTGGACAGATACGCAGTATTTT. Amino acids: CASSSGTSGVRTWTDTQYF.

The sample holds many counts of this clonotype. The rearrangement joins TRBV4-3 to TRBJ1-1; 7 bases match TRBD1. J was trimmed by 0 bases and V by 4 bases; bases with no gene match: 5. Germline lookup yields CDR1 LGHNA and CDR2 YSLEER. This CDR3 comprises 15 residues. In nucleotides, the CDR3 is TGCGCCAGCAGCCGAGGGGGGACAGTGAACACTGAAGCTTTCTTT. Translation gives CASSRGGTVNTEAFF.

This clonotype was found many times. The chain uses TRBV7-8 and TRBJ1-1, with 8 positions matching TRBD1. Germline V gene data show CDR1 as SGHVS and CDR2 as FQNEAQ. J was trimmed by 0 bases and V by 5 bases; bases with no gene match: 11. The CDR3 spans 17 residues. CDR3 in amino acids: CASSQGTGAPLNTEAFF. DNA of the CDR3: TGTGCCAGCAGCCAAGGGACAGGTGCACCTTTGAACACTGAAGCTTTCTTT. Together with reference TRBV7-8 and TRBJ1-1, the CDR3 gives the full variable domain: GAGVSQSPRYKVAKRGQDVALRCDPISGHVSLFWYQQALGQGPEFLTYFQNEAQLDKSGLPSDRFFAERPEGSVSTLKIQRTQQEDSAVYLCASSQGTGAPLNTEAFFGQGTRLTVV.

At least ten counts were recorded for this clonotype. This chain links TRBV5-1 with TRBJ1-2; 8 positions match TRBD1. CDR3 size: 14 residues. V lost 1 base and J lost 6; bases outside the gene matches: 5. The germline V gene has CDR1 SGHRS and CDR2 YFSETQ. The chain's CDR3 is CASSLSQGDDGYTF. The CDR3, as DNA: TGCGCCAGCAGCTTGTCACAGGGGGATGATGGCTACACCTTC.

The table lists this clonotype with many counts. V and J are TRBV20-1 and TRBJ2-7; 7 nucleotides line up with TRBD1. CDR3 length equals 13 residues. V was pared by 6 bases and J by 0 bases, with 5 bases of the junction left unmatched. CDR1 is DFQATT, CDR2 SNEGSKA, per germline (reference sequence). The CDR3 reads CSAEGQSSYEQYF. The CDR3 nucleotides read TGCAGTGCCGAGGGACAGAGCTCCTACGAGCAGTACTTC.

This clonotype was seen repeatedly, ten times or more. V gene TRBV4-2 combines with J gene TRBJ1-2; no clear D gene. This CDR3 contains 15 residues. Trimming shortened V by 0 bases and J by 8 bases, and 16 bases separated the two germline ends. Germline assignment: CDR1 LGHNA and CDR2 YNFKEQ. As DNA, the CDR3 is TGTGCCAGCAGCCAAGAGCCAAGGGAGTATTACGGCTACACCTTC. Protein: CASSQEPREYYGYTF.

The chain recombines TRBV20-1 with TRBJ2-3; no firm D call. Trimming took 0 bases from V and 6 from J, leaving 13 bases between them. Germline CDR1 DFQATT, CDR2 SNEGSKA (reference sequence). The CDR3 length is 14 residues. CDR3 sequence (DNA): TGCAGTGCTAGAGACAGAAATAAGTGGGATACGCAGTATTTT. The encoded protein is CSARDRNKWDTQYF.

This clonotype has ten or more counts. CDR3 DNA sequence: TGTGCCAGCAGTTTTATCCTAGTGGAGACCCAGTACTTC. Encoded protein: CASSFILVETQYF. The chain combines TRBV12-3 or TRBV12-4 with TRBJ2-5; no firm D call. V lost 3 bases, J lost 5 bases, and 10 bases lay in between. The CDR3 totals 13 residues.

This clonotype was seen at least ten times. The rearrangement uses TRBV7-2 and TRBJ2-5; D gene unclear. The CDR3 loop spans 13 amino acids. Germline loops: CDR1 SGHTA, CDR2 FQGNSA. Trimming took off 5 bases at V and 6 bases at J, with 13 bases between the two ends. In nucleotides, the CDR3 is TGTGCCAGCAGCAATTCATGGACCAAGACCCAGTACTTC. Its protein is CASSNSWTKTQYF.

Many counts were recorded for this clonotype. The chain combines TRBV20-1 with TRBJ2-2; unclear D gene. CDR3 length: 14 residues. Germline V gene lookup returns CDR1 DFQATT and CDR2 SNEGSKA (reference sequence). Trimming stripped 0 bases from V and 6 bases from J, with 11 bases between. This CDR3 is CSARDRLVAGELFF. CDR3 sequence (DNA): TGCAGTGCTAGAGATCGTCTCGTTGCCGGGGAGCTGTTTTTT.

This clonotype was detected ten times or more. V and J are TRBV9 and TRBJ2-7, with D possibly called TRBD1 or TRBD2 (5 bases each). V was shortened by 3 bases and J by 2 bases, with 15 bases between the two germline ends. The germline V gene encodes CDR1 SGDLS and CDR2 YYNGEE. The CDR3 is 15 residues long. DNA of the CDR3: TGTGCCAGCAGCGAGGGTCCGGGGCGCCCCTACGAGCAGTACTTC. This sequence encodes CASSEGPGRPYEQYF.

In its sample, this clonotype was seen many times. The chain has TRBV20-1 and TRBJ1-5; 8 nucleotides line up with TRBD1. V shed 5 bases and J 9 bases; nucleotides not matched to a gene: 12. Germline V gives CDR1 DFQATT, CDR2 SNEGSKA (reference sequence). This CDR3 is built from 14 residues. The CDR3 coding sequence is TGCAGTGCTGGACAAGAGACAGGGGTTCGGCCCCAGCATTTT. Residues: CSAGQETGVRPQHF.

This clonotype was found many times. The chain is built from TRBV7-2 and TRBJ2-7; 13 positions match TRBD2. The CDR3 loop spans 16 amino acids. CDR1 and CDR2 (germline): SGHTA, FQGNSA. Unmatched junction bases numbered 5, after V lost 5 bases and J lost 1 base. For the CDR3, the DNA is TGTGCCAGCAGCCGGACTAGCGGGAGAATGTCCTACGAGCAGTACTTC. Its protein is CASSRTSGRMSYEQYF.

This clonotype was recorded many times. The chain employs TRBV3-1 and TRBJ1-1; D is unclear. This CDR3 has 14 residues. Per the germline V gene, CDR1 is LGHDT and CDR2 is YNNKEL (reference sequence). V was trimmed by 4 bases and J by 1 base, leaving 10 bases between them. DNA for the CDR3: TGTGCCAGCAGCCCCGACGGCCAGAACACTGAAGCTTTCTTT. It is translated as CASSPDGQNTEAFF.

This chain joins TRBV3-1 and TRBJ2-1; D perhaps matches TRBD2 (5 bases). V lost 4 bases, J lost 3 bases, and 10 bases lay in between. The germline CDR1 and CDR2 sequences are LGHDT and YNNKEL (reference sequence). The CDR3 is made up of 14 amino acids. CDR3 sequence: CASSPQDFYNEQFF. The CDR3 DNA reads TGTGCCAGCAGCCCCCAGGACTTCTACAATGAGCAGTTCTTC.

As for this clonotype: One base away lies a much larger clone, so this may be a sequencing read error. This chain uses TRBV2 with TRBJ1-4; no clear D. The CDR3 length is 13 residues. Germline V gene sequence: CDR1 SNHLY, CDR2 FYNNEI. The V end lost 8 bases, the J end lost 6 bases, and 13 bases lay between the germline ends. The CDR3 sequence: CASAPWCYEKLFF. The DNA for the CDR3 is TGTGCCAGCGCGCCATGGTGTTATGAAAAACTGTTTTTT.

At least ten counts were recorded for this clonotype. V is TRBV27 and J is TRBJ1-5; D remains unclear. The CDR3 extends over 14 amino acids. Trimming left V 3 bases short and J 6 bases short, with 12 bases between. From germline, CDR1 is MNHEY and CDR2 SMNVEV (reference sequence). DNA for the CDR3: TGTGCCAGCAGTTTGAGGGAAAGCTCTCAGCCCCAGCATTTT. Its protein is CASSLRESSQPQHF.

This clonotype was observed a single time. The chain has TRBV15 and TRBJ1-5; D call uncertain. V dropped 0 bases and J dropped 6 bases, with 9 bases sitting between them. Per the germline V gene, CDR1 is LNHNV and CDR2 is YYDKDF (reference sequence). The CDR3 covers 14 residues. The CDR3 protein is CATSRDNGFQPQHF. The DNA for the CDR3 is TGTGCCACCAGCAGAGATAATGGGTTTCAGCCCCAGCATTTT.

Ten or more counts support this clonotype. The chain recombines TRBV6-2 or TRBV6-3 with TRBJ1-2; possibly TRBD1 for D (6 bases). CDR1 and CDR2 from the germline V gene are MNHEY and SVGEGT. CDR3 length: 13 residues. The V gene lost 7 bases and the J gene lost 6 bases, with 15 bases spanning the gap. The CDR3: CASTDHPGDGYTF. For the CDR3, the DNA is TGTGCCAGCACCGACCATCCAGGGGATGGCTACACCTTC.

This clonotype was found many times. The chain is built from TRBV5-4 and TRBJ2-3; D ambiguous. Germline V lookup: CDR1 SGHNT, CDR2 YYREEE (reference sequence). With 0 bases removed from V and 4 bases from J, the gap between germline ends came to 9 bases. This CDR3 comprises 14 residues. The CDR3 bases are TGTGCCAGCAGCTTGGCCAAGGCCGCAGATACGCAGTATTTT. It translates to CASSLAKAADTQYF.

This clonotype was picked up many times. As DNA, the CDR3 is TGTGCCAGCAGCCAGTACCATGGAGGAGATCAGCCCCAGCATTTT. The encoded protein is CASSQYHGGDQPQHF. The genes are TRBV4-2 and TRBJ1-5; D unclear. V was trimmed by 3 bases and J by 5 bases, leaving 14 bases between them. CDR1 is LGHNA, CDR2 YNFKEQ, per germline. This CDR3 has 15 residues.

This clonotype was recorded at least ten times. The chain joins TRBV20-1 to TRBJ1-5; D uncertain. Trimming left V 1 base short and J 2 bases short, with 15 bases between. Germline lookup yields CDR1 DFQATT and CDR2 SNEGSKA (reference sequence). The CDR3 loop spans 16 amino acids. CDR3 coding DNA: TGCAGTGCTAGAGCCCGGGGTAACGGGGGCAATCAGCCCCAGCATTTT. It encodes CSARARGNGGNQPQHF.

This clonotype was seen at least ten times. The chain is built from TRBV20-1 and TRBJ1-4, with 7 bases identical to TRBD1. V was pared by 5 bases and J by 3 bases, with 6 bases of the junction left unmatched. The CDR3 length is 14 residues. Germline V gene lookup returns CDR1 DFQATT and CDR2 SNEGSKA (reference sequence). The CDR3 sequence: CSAGAGGSNEKLFF. As DNA, the CDR3 is TGCAGTGCTGGTGCAGGGGGTTCTAATGAAAAACTGTTTTTT.

This clonotype has ten or more counts. This chain links TRBV5-1 with TRBJ2-1; D possibly matches TRBD1 or TRBD2 (6 bases each). Germline loops: CDR1 SGHRS, CDR2 YFSETQ. Trimming left V 0 bases short and J 3 bases short, with 10 bases between. The length of the CDR3 is 15 residues. CDR3: CASSLGGAIYNEQFF. CDR3 nucleotides: TGCGCCAGCAGCTTGGGGGGGGCTATCTACAATGAGCAGTTCTTC.